This T cell receptor beta chain was observed in a study of early T cells in non-severe SARS-CoV-2 infection (dated by TCRdb to the early 2020s). For context, the study as a whole: Because TCR sequencing was done on bulk RNA from unsorted whole blood, the alpha and beta chains could not be paired. Overall study results and their limits: VDJdb matching was skewed toward anti-spike CD8 responses and likely underestimated virus-specific expansions, missing private and CD4 specificities.

With regard to this clonotype: There is no known antigen for this receptor. No base qualities exist here, and no much larger clone lies one base off it.

Receptors were amplified or captured by 5' RACE. TCRdb shows the sequencer as NextSeq 500. The TCR library protocol attached unique molecular identifiers to individual cDNA molecules to correct for sequencing error and PCR bias. Both TCR alpha and beta chains were sequenced, and tight co-correlation was observed between alpha and beta sequence abundances in each sample. Per the authors' processing: V gene, J gene and CDR3 annotation of TCR sequences was performed with Decombinator V4. Expanded TCRs were defined as changing significantly between any two time points under a Poisson model with p below 0.0001. TCR abundances were normalised to the total number of TCRs sequenced per sample and were expressed as counts per million. VDJdb, accessed 1 November 2021, was searched for CMV, EBV and SARS-CoV-2 annotated TCRs, with TCRs annotated for multiple antigens excluded. TCRdb trimmed the raw reads at Q25, called clones with MiXCR and kept productive beta chains. Duplicate CDR3 protein sequences are folded into a single record with the most common DNA and genes. What appears here as the V and J calls and clone size reflects TCRdb's work, not the paper's. Here the sample has roughly 48,000 distinct CDR3 sequences; 4% to 5% occur a single time. 5% to 6.5% of the sample belongs to the ten largest clones.

The study was a case-control design nested within a healthcare worker cohort in London, UK, with weekly nasopharyngeal swab PCR tests and blood sampling. Between 23 and 31 March 2020, the week of the UK lockdown, healthcare workers were enrolled and then followed up weekly for as long as 16 weeks. The sequenced sample consisted of whole blood. The clonotype comes from an adult who was a healthcare worker with PCR-confirmed SARS-CoV-2 infection or an uninfected control (not recorded which).

CDR3 reads: CATSRDQTGQDTGELFF. The sequenced DNA: TGTGCCACCAGCAGAGACCAGACAGGGCAGGACACCGGGGAGCTGTTTTTT. The sequence is built from TRBV15 and TRBJ2-2; TRBD1 agrees with 7 junctional bases. The CDR3 goes from the cysteine to the phenylalanine over 17 residues. Here the CDR3 DNA is all that survives: 51 bases in frame from base 1. Trimming leaves V shorter by 0 bases and J shorter by 3 bases, with the junction holding 7 bases beyond the gene matches. The germline V gene (reference sequence) supplies CDR1 LNHNV and CDR2 YYDKDF.